Given below is one T cell receptor beta chain in context. Its target is not known. TCRdb re-derived calls from the reads in MiXCR, one entry per CDR3 protein. Found here are 250,000 to 400,000 distinct CDR3 sequences, around a quarter of them singletons; the top ten hold roughly 15%. These data originate in a study of T cell repertoires in cytomegalovirus infection. Study as a whole: It can be stated that public TCR beta signatures indicated CMV infection as well as a matching HLA type. Study-level points and caveats: In two of eight donors, the top clonotype was HLA-C-restricted CMV-specific.

The germline gives CDR1 SGHNT, CDR2 YYREEE (reference sequence). After removal of 6 bases from V and 2 bases from J, the junction contained 9 bases not matched to a gene. The CDR3 contains 15 residues. Sequences were derived from cultured PBMCs, sampled from culture after CMV antigen stimulation. The origin of this receptor is a human donor in good health (CMV status not recorded). Some clones in this sample may be carry-over from other donors' samples. The gene calls are TRBV5-4 and TRBJ1-1, with 8 bases fitting TRBD1. The CDR3 loop is CASNAGGAANTEAFF. The CDR3 coding sequence is TGTGCCAGCAATGCAGGGGGCGCCGCAAACACTGAAGCTTTCTTT.